This T cell receptor beta chain was captured by sequencing in a study of cytomegalovirus exposure and HLA in healthy donors. The data were produced by immunoSEQ multiplex PCR, yet TCRdb's version contains in-frame clones alone and is incomplete. The table shows 260,000 or so clones, with over 75% occurring only once. Sequencing input: PBMCs. This receptor was taken from a young woman in good health and CMV-seronegative.

The CDR3 loop reads CASSQETRIGQFF. The CDR3 coding sequence is TGCGCCAGCAGCCAAGAAACTAGGATTGGGCAGTTCTTC. The chain carries TRBV4-3 and TRBJ2-1; TRBD2 is a possible D gene (5 bases). Germline values: CDR1 LGHNA, CDR2 YSLEER. The CDR3 has 13 residues. The V and J ends lost 0 bases and 12 bases respectively, with 12 bases between them.